This T cell receptor (beta chain) was recorded in a study of regulatory T cells in long-lasting Graves disease. Study context: Persistent cases took antithyroid drugs over 5 years and stayed TSH receptor antibody positive.

This clonotype was picked up a small number of times. V lost 4 bases, J lost 0 bases, and 8 bases stayed unmatched. This CDR3 has 17 residues. CDR1 MNHEY and CDR2 SVGEGT come from the germline V gene. Library construction for TCR beta used iRepertoire HTBI primers and Arm-PCR of CDR3 regions. TCRdb re-called the multiplex PCR reads with MiXCR, one entry per CDR3 protein. The sample lists roughly 450,000 distinct CDR3 sequences, 20% seen once, with 7% to 9.5% in the top ten. Time point here: persistent/refractory GD, antithyroid drugs over 5 years with positive TRAb. Generation of the TCR library employed RNA extracted from PBMCs.

The gene calls are TRBV6-2 or TRBV6-3 and TRBJ2-1; 8 bases are shared with TRBD2. The sequence came from a female donor with Graves disease. This specimen consisted of peripheral blood mononuclear cells (PBMCs), obtained when the disease was refractory, from a patient treated with antithyroid drugs. The CDR3 DNA reads as TGTGCCAGCAGTTCTTTGCTGAGCGGGAGCTCCTACAATGAGCAGTTCTTC. Its translation: CASSSLLSGSSYNEQFF.